The entry below gives a single TCR beta chain sequence along with its context. The data were obtained in a study of blood T cell repertoires in COVID-19. The protocol was immunoSEQ multiplex PCR, while the TCRdb copy is restricted to in-frame clones and leaves out a portion. Of approximately 45,000 clones listed, around 86% are singletons. The sequenced sample was peripheral blood. The sequence derives from a woman of 80 years or more with COVID-19, enrolled during active disease.

This CDR3 reads CASSRSGNTQETQYF. DNA of the CDR3: TGTGCCAGCAGCCGAAGCGGGAATACGCAAGAGACCCAGTACTTC. V is TRBV5-4 and J is TRBJ2-5, with TRBD2 matching 7 bases. The CDR3 has 15 amino acids. CDR1 is SGHNT, CDR2 YYREEE, per germline (reference sequence). Losses at the gene ends were 4 bases for V and 2 bases for J; bases not matched to a gene: 8.